These T cell receptor beta chains were read from a single sample in a study of regulatory T cells in long-lasting Graves disease. TCRdb ran MiXCR on the multiplex PCR reads and lists one entry per CDR3 protein. The table has roughly 420,000 distinct CDR3 sequences, about a sixth seen once. These data were also reused for a study on T cells in Graves' hyperthyroidism and ophthalmopathy.

The sample in question was peripheral blood mononuclear cells (PBMCs), obtained at new diagnosis, from a patient treated with antithyroid drugs. These receptors all stem from a woman under 30 with Graves disease. Both conserved end residues are part of each CDR3. A D gene is named only where the DNA matches it firmly. Not every row has a clone size; where given, it reads once, few, many or a size class.

j_gene	d_gene	abundance	v_gene	CDR3aa	CDR3nt
TRBJ2-5	.	many	TRBV29-1	CSAGRGDETQYF	TGCAGCGCCGGGCGGGGAGACGAGACCCAGTACTTC
TRBJ2-4	.	many	TRBV28	CASSLHGTKNIQYF	TGTGCCAGCAGCTTGCATGGGACCAAAAACATTCAGTACTTC
TRBJ2-5	TRBD2	many	TRBV11-3	CASSLDGGEFQETQYF	TGTGCCAGCAGCTTAGACGGGGGGGAATTCCAAGAGACCCAGTACTTC
TRBJ2-3	.	many	TRBV28	CASSPPSDTQYF	TGTGCCAGCAGTCCCCCGTCCGATACGCAGTATTTT
TRBJ2-1	.	many	TRBV29-1	CSIERSFEQFF	TGCAGCATAGAGCGCTCCTTCGAGCAGTTCTTC
TRBJ2-3	.	many	TRBV11-3	CASSLLQGTDTQYF	TGTGCCAGCAGCTTACTACAGGGAACAGATACGCAGTATTTT
TRBJ2-5	.	many	TRBV12-3/TRBV12-4	CASSLLAETQYF	TGTGCCAGCAGTTTACTAGCGGAGACCCAGTACTTC
TRBJ1-4	.	.	TRBV6-6	CASSYSRVYNEKLFF	TGTGCCAGCAGTTACTCGAGAGTTTATAATGAAAAACTGTTTTTT
TRBJ1-2	.	.	TRBV12-3/TRBV12-4	CASSSPGTTDGYTF	TGTGCCAGCAGTTCCCCCGGGACTACAGATGGCTACACCTTC
TRBJ1-2	.	once	TRBV6-1	CASSEGDGYYYGYTF	TGTGCCAGCAGTGAGGGGGACGGCTATTACTATGGCTACACCTTC
TRBJ1-2	.	many	TRBV27	CASRSRETANGYTF	TGTGCCAGCAGGTCCCGAGAGACGGCAAATGGCTACACCTTC
TRBJ2-7	.	many	TRBV27	CASSLEPVTEQYF	TGTGCCAGCAGTTTAGAGCCTGTCACCGAGCAGTACTTC
TRBJ2-1	.	many	TRBV5-1	CASRGAGGSNEQFF	TGCGCCAGCAGGGGAGCGGGCGGTTCGAATGAGCAGTTCTTC
TRBJ2-3	.	many	TRBV5-1	CASSLTVATDTQYF	TGCGCCAGCAGCTTAACCGTGGCTACAGATACGCAGTATTTT
TRBJ1-3	.	few	TRBV12-3/TRBV12-4	CASSLAASGNTIYF	TGTGCCAGCAGTTTAGCGGCCTCTGGAAACACCATATATTTT
TRBJ2-5	.	.	TRBV27	CASRSRVQETQYF	TGTGCCAGCAGATCCAGGGTTCAAGAGACCCAGTACTTC
TRBJ2-1	TRBD2	many	TRBV28	CASSSQTSGRFNEQFF	TGTGCCAGCAGTTCCCAGACTAGCGGGAGATTCAATGAGCAGTTCTTC
TRBJ2-5	TRBD2	many	TRBV28	CASIGGGSRETQYF	TGTGCCAGCATCGGCGGCGGGAGTCGGGAGACCCAGTACTTC
TRBJ1-3	TRBD1	few	TRBV28	CASSPSGGTSGNTIYF	TGTGCCAGCAGTCCATCAGGGGGAACCTCTGGAAACACCATATATTTT
TRBJ1-5	.	.	TRBV27	CASSLNAAGWQLQHF	TGTGCCAGCAGCCTAAATGCGGCAGGGTGGCAGCTCCAGCATTTT
TRBJ1-2	.	few	TRBV29-1	CSVCLLTANYGYTF	TGCAGCGTTTGCCTTTTGACAGCTAACTATGGCTACACCTTC
TRBJ2-7	TRBD2	.	TRBV6-5	CASSYAGLAGGPYEQYF	TGTGCCAGCAGTTACGCCGGACTAGCGGGAGGGCCCTACGAGCAGTACTTC
TRBJ1-4	.	few	TRBV11-2	CASSLPGFEKLFF	TGTGCCAGCAGTCTCCCAGGATTTGAAAAACTGTTTTTT
TRBJ2-5	TRBD2	few	TRBV7-9	CASSYKAGVGETQYF	TGTGCCAGCAGTTACAAAGCGGGAGTGGGGGAGACCCAGTACTTC
TRBJ2-1	.	.	TRBV7-9	CASSPPESDYNEQFF	TGTGCCAGCAGCCCACCGGAGAGCGACTACAATGAGCAGTTCTTC
TRBJ2-7	TRBD2	few	TRBV20-1	CSAMGLAGTYEQYF	TGCAGTGCTATGGGACTAGCGGGAACCTACGAGCAGTACTTC
TRBJ2-7	TRBD2	many	TRBV20-1	CSAQWTSGRNEQYF	TGCAGTGCCCAATGGACTAGCGGGAGAAACGAGCAGTACTTC